Listed here are 26 T cell receptor beta chains from one sample, sequenced in a study of shared clonotypes between healthy human individuals. TCRdb's table, derived via immunoSEQ multiplex PCR, lists solely in-frame clones and lacks some. The repertoire includes hundreds of thousands of clones, around 79% of them detected once, and 13% sits in the top ten. Specimen: PBMCs. The receptors derive from a woman aged 40 to 49 in good health. Some clones in this sample may be carry-over from other donors' samples.

This chain links TRBV7-2 with TRBJ2-7, with unresolved D. The germline V and J ends were trimmed by 4 bases and 2 bases, with 15 bases remaining between them. Per germline, CDR1 SGHTA and CDR2 FQGNSA. The CDR3 is 15 residues long. CDR3 in amino acids: CASSSTVSAAYEQYF. Here the CDR3 DNA reads TGTGCCAGCAGCTCAACGGTCTCCGCGGCCTACGAGCAGTACTTC.

The chain links TRBV28 to TRBJ1-2; TRBD1 aligns across 10 bases. V shed 5 bases and J 4 bases; nucleotides not matched to a gene: 7. The length of the CDR3 is 15 residues. Germline V gene lookup returns CDR1 MDHEN and CDR2 SYDVKM. CDR3 sequence: CASSLHDRGRYGYTF. In nucleotides, the CDR3 is TGTGCCAGCAGTCTTCACGACAGGGGGCGCTATGGCTACACCTTC.

The rearrangement links TRBV19 to TRBJ2-3; D is unclear. This CDR3 has 15 residues. Germline V lookup: CDR1 LNHDA, CDR2 SQIVND (reference sequence). V was clipped by 3 bases and J by 0 bases, with 10 bases between them. The CDR3 DNA reads TGTGCCAGTAGTATCGAGAGCAGGAGCACAGATACGCAGTATTTT. It specifies CASSIESRSTDTQYF.

The rearrangement links TRBV6-1 to TRBJ2-3; D gene ambiguous. The CDR3 is 13 amino acids. CDR1 MNHNS and CDR2 SASEGT come from the germline V gene. V dropped 4 bases and J dropped 2 bases, with 7 bases sitting between them. In DNA, the CDR3 is TGTGCCAGCAGTGCCGGCAACACAGATACGCAGTATTTT. Its translation: CASSAGNTDTQYF.

The V call is TRBV28, the J call TRBJ2-5, with D possibly being TRBD1 (6 bases). Germline V CDR1 and CDR2: MDHEN, SYDVKM. Trimming pared 6 bases from V and 3 bases from J, leaving 11 bases between. This CDR3 has 13 residues. The CDR3 here is CASSRTDKETQYF. CDR3 sequence (DNA): TGTGCCAGCAGCAGGACAGACAAAGAGACCCAGTACTTC.

The chain recombines TRBV19 with TRBJ1-5; 8 nucleotides match TRBD1. The CDR3 has 13 residues. Germline CDR1 LNHDA, CDR2 SQIVND (reference sequence). V shed 5 bases and J 6 bases; nucleotides not matched to a gene: 3. The CDR3 coding sequence is TGTGCCAGTAGTTCGGACAGGGCTCAGCCCCAGCATTTT. This encodes CASSSDRAQPQHF.

V is TRBV23-1 and J is TRBJ2-7; possibly TRBD1 or TRBD2 for D (5 bases each). TRBV23-1 is recorded as an ORF, its role being uncertain. The V gene lost 1 base and the J gene lost 1 base, with 14 bases spanning the gap. The CDR3 totals 16 residues. The CDR3 sequence: CASSQCGGRESYEQYF. As DNA, the CDR3 is TGCGCCAGCAGTCAATGTGGTGGCAGGGAGTCCTACGAGCAGTACTTC.

Comments on this clone: One end of the junction is discordant with germline, which a read error may explain. The V and J genes are TRBV6-4 and TRBJ2-7, with D maybe TRBD1 (6 bases). The CDR3 contains 12 residues. The germline V gene encodes CDR1 MRHNA and CDR2 SNTAGT. Here the CDR3 DNA reads TGTGCCAGCAGTGATAGTTTGGGGGCCCCTGACTTC. Encoded protein: CASSDSLGAPDF.

Of note for this clone: The sample carries other DNA sequences with the same CDR3. The CDR3: CASSYSGGSNEKLFF. CDR3 bases: TGTGCCAGCAGTTACTCGGGGGGATCTAATGAAAAACTGTTTTTT. The rearrangement links TRBV6-5 to TRBJ1-4; tentatively, D is TRBD1 (5 bases). This CDR3 is built from 15 residues. CDR1 is MNHEY and CDR2 is SVGAGI in the germline V gene. V was clipped by 0 bases and J by 3 bases, with 8 bases between them.

This chain connects TRBV7-9 to TRBJ1-4; D gene uncertain. Germline assignment: CDR1 SEHNR and CDR2 FQNEAQ (reference sequence). The V end was cut by 0 bases, the J end by 0 bases, with 8 bases between. The CDR3 extends over 16 amino acids. The CDR3 spells CASSLAYRATNEKLFF. The CDR3, as DNA: TGTGCCAGCAGCTTAGCGTACAGAGCAACTAATGAAAAACTGTTTTTT.

This clone was counted between two and nine times. CDR3 protein: CASSGRGLGYNEQFF. Written as DNA, the CDR3 is TGTGCCAGCAGTGGCAGGGGGCTCGGGTACAATGAGCAGTTCTTC. This chain links TRBV25-1 with TRBJ2-1; 8 nucleotides agree with TRBD1. Losses at the gene ends were 4 bases for V and 4 bases for J; bases not matched to a gene: 6. This CDR3 has 15 residues. The germline V gene has CDR1 MGHDK and CDR2 SYGVNS. The complete variable domain, with remaining parts taken from reference TRBV25-1 and TRBJ2-1, reads EADIYQTPRYLVIGTGKKITLECSQTMGHDKMYWYQQDPGMELHLIHYSYGVNSTEKGDLSSESTVSRIRTEHFPLTLESARPSHTSQYLCASSGRGLGYNEQFFGPGTRLTVL.

The chain couples TRBV11-2 to TRBJ2-7; tentative D call: TRBD2 (6 bases). CDR3 length: 14 residues. The V gene lost 1 base and the J gene lost 4 bases, with 11 bases spanning the gap. Germline lookup yields CDR1 SGHAT and CDR2 FQNNGV. For the CDR3, the DNA is TGTGCCAGCAGCTTAGCTGGGACTTATTACGAGCAGTACTTC. Protein: CASSLAGTYYEQYF.

In this sample, this clone turned up a few times. V and J are TRBV6-5 and TRBJ1-5; D is perhaps TRBD1 (6 bases). Germline V gene lookup returns CDR1 MNHEY and CDR2 SVGAGI. V was cut by 6 bases and J by 2 bases, with 11 bases left in between. The CDR3 consists of 14 residues. CDR3 in amino acids: CASRAAGGNQPQHF. CDR3 bases: TGTGCCAGCAGGGCGGCAGGGGGCAATCAGCCCCAGCATTTT.

This clone was found a few times. This chain links TRBV5-5 with TRBJ2-5; tentative D call: TRBD2 (6 bases). The CDR3 consists of 14 residues. V lost 2 bases and J lost 2, with 10 bases in between. Per the germline V gene, CDR1 is SGHKS and CDR2 is YYEKEE (reference sequence). CDR3 loop: CASSFGGEQETQYF. The CDR3 DNA follows: TGTGCCAGCAGCTTCGGCGGGGAACAAGAGACCCAGTACTTC.

The chain has TRBV25-1 and TRBJ2-1, with 15 bases fitting TRBD2. V shed 5 bases, J shed 9 bases, and the junction held 5 bases outside the gene matches. This CDR3 contains 15 residues. Germline values: CDR1 MGHDK, CDR2 SYGVNS. This CDR3 is CASSLPGLAGGEQFF. DNA for the CDR3: TGTGCCAGCAGTCTACCGGGACTAGCGGGAGGTGAGCAGTTCTTC.

The V gene is TRBV6-6, the J gene TRBJ2-3; 7 bases align to TRBD2. The J segment lost 5 bases and the V segment lost 3 bases, leaving 5 bases of the junction unmatched. Germline CDR1 and CDR2: MNHNY and SVGAGI (reference sequence). The CDR3 extends over 14 amino acids. The CDR3 sequence: CASSYWAGEDTQYF. CDR3 DNA: TGTGCCAGCAGTTATTGGGCGGGAGAAGATACGCAGTATTTT.

The chain recombines TRBV7-9 with TRBJ1-3; D uncertain. Germline CDR1 reads SEHNR; CDR2 reads FQNEAQ (reference sequence). The CDR3 consists of 16 residues. V was clipped by 0 bases and J by 4 bases, with 13 bases between them. CDR3 bases: TGTGCCAGCAGCTTAGCGCTTCTATCGGGGGGAAACACCATATATTTT. This translates into CASSLALLSGGNTIYF.

The rearrangement joins TRBV19 to TRBJ2-1, with 11 nucleotides matching TRBD2. The germline CDR1 and CDR2 sequences are LNHDA and SQIVND (reference sequence). CDR3 size: 15 residues. Losses at the gene ends were 7 bases for V and 5 bases for J; bases not matched to a gene: 7. The CDR3 DNA reads TGTGCCAGTAATCTACTAGCGGGAGACCACAATGAGCAGTTCTTC. Translated: CASNLLAGDHNEQFF. Combining the CDR3 with reference TRBV19 and TRBJ2-1 gives the whole variable domain DGGITQSPKYLFRKEGQNVTLSCEQNLNHDAMYWYRQDPGQGLRLIYYSQIVNDFQKGDIAEGYSVSREKKESFPLTVTSAQKNPTAFYLCASNLLAGDHNEQFFGPGTRLTVL.

This clone was seen at least ten times. CDR3 sequence: CASSISGRVNTEAFF. As DNA, the CDR3 is TGTGCCAGTAGTATTTCGGGCAGGGTGAACACTGAAGCTTTCTTT. V usage is TRBV19 and J usage is TRBJ1-1; the D gene is possibly TRBD1 (5 bases). In germline, CDR1 is LNHDA, CDR2 SQIVND (reference sequence). This CDR3 has 15 residues. Trimming removed 3 bases at V and 0 bases at J, with 11 bases between.

V usage is TRBV5-6 and J usage is TRBJ2-7, with unresolved D. The CDR3 has 11 residues. CDR1 and CDR2 (germline): SGHDT, YYEEEE. The ends were cut back, 4 bases at V and 4 bases at J, with 6 bases in the middle. The CDR3 spells CASSRNYEQYF. The CDR3 DNA is TGTGCCAGCAGCCGTAATTACGAGCAGTACTTC. The entire variable domain, with the rest obtained from reference TRBV5-6 and TRBJ2-7, is as follows: DAGVTQSPTHLIKTRGQQVTLRCSPKSGHDTVSWYQQALGQGPQFIFQYYEEEERQRGNFPDRFSGHQFPNYSSELNVNALLLGDSALYLCASSRNYEQYFGPGTRLTVT.

CDR3 coding DNA: TGTGCCTGGTCCACGAACACCGGGGAGCTGTTTTTT. It specifies CAWSTNTGELFF. The rearrangement uses TRBV30 and TRBJ2-2; D ambiguous. Deletions cut 5 bases from V and 0 bases from J, with 4 bases between. From germline, CDR1 is GTSNPN and CDR2 SVGIG (reference sequence). The CDR3 runs 12 residues.

This chain uses TRBV28 with TRBJ2-4; 15 nucleotides align to TRBD2. Germline V gene sequence: CDR1 MDHEN, CDR2 SYDVKM. The V segment lost 6 bases and the J segment 7 bases; nucleotides outside the gene matches: 4. This CDR3 contains 15 residues. CDR3 in amino acids: CASRRTSGGANIQYF. Here the CDR3 DNA reads TGTGCCAGCAGAAGGACTAGCGGGGGGGCGAACATTCAGTACTTC.

The rearrangement uses TRBV7-3 and TRBJ2-3, with 12 positions matching TRBD1. The germline V gene encodes CDR1 SGHTA and CDR2 FQGTGA. The CDR3 has 16 amino acids. V gave up 1 base and J gave up 3 bases; unmatched junction bases: 2. Written as DNA, the CDR3 is TGTGCCAGCAGCTTAAGGGGACAGGGGGCTACAGATACGCAGTATTTT. The encoded protein is CASSLRGQGATDTQYF.

The chain carries TRBV5-6 and TRBJ2-5; 7 bases map to TRBD2. Losses at the gene ends were 6 bases for V and 2 bases for J; bases not matched to a gene: 7. The CDR3 is made up of 14 amino acids. Germline V gene sequence: CDR1 SGHDT, CDR2 YYEEEE. CDR3: CASTWREGQETQYF. The CDR3 region has the DNA TGTGCCAGCACCTGGAGGGAGGGTCAAGAGACCCAGTACTTC.

The sample holds a few counts of this clone. This sequence joins TRBV28 and TRBJ1-2, with D hard to call. In germline, CDR1 is MDHEN, CDR2 SYDVKM. Trimming pared 7 bases from V and 8 bases from J, leaving 11 bases between. The CDR3 has 11 residues. CDR3 nucleotide sequence: TGTGCCAGCAAGGAAAGCTTGGGCTACACCTTC. Translating gives CASKESLGYTF.

The chain joins TRBV5-4 to TRBJ2-5; 7 bases match TRBD1. Per germline, CDR1 SGHNT and CDR2 YYREEE (reference sequence). V lost 1 base to trimming and J lost 4 bases; unmatched junction nucleotides: 7. This CDR3 comprises 15 residues. CDR3 residues: CASSLSARQGETQYF. The CDR3 coding sequence is TGTGCCAGCAGCTTGTCCGCCCGACAGGGAGAGACCCAGTACTTC.